This TCR beta chain was identified in a study of blood T cell repertoires in COVID-19. Across the whole study: Acute-phase and convalescent COVID-19 samples originated in the United States, Italy and Spain. Nucleic acid was either cDNA or gDNA, and it came from T cells, B-cell-depleted T cells, or PBMCs.

The protocol was immunoSEQ multiplex PCR, while the TCRdb copy is restricted to in-frame clones and leaves out a portion. The repertoire consists of hundreds of thousands of clones, with approximately 88% occurring once and the leading ten covering about 1%. This receptor was obtained from a woman aged 25 to 39 who had recovered from COVID-19. Sequencing was done on a sample of PBMCs or T cells enriched from blood (not recorded which).

CDR3 bases: TGTGCCAGCAGCTTGGGGAGAGGATGGTACAATGAGCAGTTCTTC. Protein: CASSLGRGWYNEQFF. V is TRBV11-3 and J is TRBJ2-1, with D possibly matching TRBD2 (5 bases). The CDR3 is 15 residues long. CDR1 is SGHNT and CDR2 is YENEEA in the germline V gene. Deletions cut 3 bases from V and 4 bases from J, with 13 bases between.